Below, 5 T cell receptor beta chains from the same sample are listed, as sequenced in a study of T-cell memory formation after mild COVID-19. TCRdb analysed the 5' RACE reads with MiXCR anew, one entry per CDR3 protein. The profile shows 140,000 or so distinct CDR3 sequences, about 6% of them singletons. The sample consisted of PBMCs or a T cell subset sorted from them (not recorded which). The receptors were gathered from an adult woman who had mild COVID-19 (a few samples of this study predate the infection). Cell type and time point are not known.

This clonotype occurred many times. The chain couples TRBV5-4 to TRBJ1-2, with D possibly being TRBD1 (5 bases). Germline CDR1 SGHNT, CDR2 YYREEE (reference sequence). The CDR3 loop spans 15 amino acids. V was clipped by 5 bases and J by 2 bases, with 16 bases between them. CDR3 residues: CASRIQGFGNYGYTF. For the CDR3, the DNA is TGTGCCAGCAGGATCCAGGGTTTCGGCAACTATGGCTACACCTTC. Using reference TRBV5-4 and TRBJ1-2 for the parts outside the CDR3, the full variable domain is ETGVTQSPTHLIKTRGQQVTLRCSSQSGHNTVSWYQQALGQGPQFIFQYYREEENGRGNFPPRFSGLQFPNYSSELNVNALELDDSALYLCASRIQGFGNYGYTFGSGTRLTVV.

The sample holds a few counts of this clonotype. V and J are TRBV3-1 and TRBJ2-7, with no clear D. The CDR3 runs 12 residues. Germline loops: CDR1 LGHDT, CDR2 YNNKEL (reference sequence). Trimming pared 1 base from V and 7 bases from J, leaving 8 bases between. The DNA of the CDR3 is TGTGCCAGCAGCCAAGTTAGTTGGGAGCAGTACTTC. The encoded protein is CASSQVSWEQYF.

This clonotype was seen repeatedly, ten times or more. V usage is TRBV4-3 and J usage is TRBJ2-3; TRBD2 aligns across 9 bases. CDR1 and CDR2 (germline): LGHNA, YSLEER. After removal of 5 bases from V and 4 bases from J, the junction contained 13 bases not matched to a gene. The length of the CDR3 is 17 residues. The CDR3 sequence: CASSKGSAGTSPDTQYF. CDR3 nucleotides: TGCGCCAGCAGCAAGGGGTCTGCCGGGACTAGCCCAGATACGCAGTATTTT.

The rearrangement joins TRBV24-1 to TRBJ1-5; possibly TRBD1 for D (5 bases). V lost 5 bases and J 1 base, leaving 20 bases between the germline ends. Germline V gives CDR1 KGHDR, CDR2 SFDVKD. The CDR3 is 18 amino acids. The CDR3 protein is CATSGGSGKLDSNQPQHF. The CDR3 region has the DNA TGTGCCACCAGTGGGGGGTCCGGGAAGCTGGACAGCAATCAGCCCCAGCATTTT.

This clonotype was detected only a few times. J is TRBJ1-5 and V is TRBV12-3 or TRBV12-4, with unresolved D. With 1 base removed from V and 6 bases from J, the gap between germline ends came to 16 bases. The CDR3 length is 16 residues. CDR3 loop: CASSLDYGRRGQPQHF. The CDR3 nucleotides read TGTGCCAGCAGTTTAGATTATGGACGGCGGGGTCAGCCCCAGCATTTT.